The 19 T cell receptor beta chains below come from one sample, sequenced in a study of T cell repertoires in cytomegalovirus infection. One entry per CDR3 protein results from TCRdb running MiXCR on the reads. There are just under 550,000 distinct CDR3 sequences in the sample; approximately 26% occur only once, and 13% lies in the top ten. Sequences were obtained from PBMCs. These receptors all stem from a human donor in good health (CMV status not recorded). Some clones in this sample may be carry-over from other donors' samples.

In this sample, this clonotype turned up many times. The chain is built from TRBV7-9 and TRBJ1-1; 8 nucleotides match TRBD1. Germline CDR1 SEHNR, CDR2 FQNEAQ (reference sequence). This CDR3 comprises 15 residues. The V segment lost 4 bases and the J segment 4 bases; nucleotides outside the gene matches: 8. CDR3 DNA: TGTGCCAGCAGCTACCCCAGGGGGCACGGCACTGAAGCTTTCTTT. Residues: CASSYPRGHGTEAFF.

This clonotype was seen ten or more times. The chain employs TRBV7-2 and TRBJ1-2; tentative D call: TRBD1 (6 bases). Germline CDR1 is SGHTA and CDR2 is FQGNSA. V shed 5 bases and J shed 3 bases, with 25 bases lying between them. The CDR3 runs to 18 residues. The CDR3 loop is CASSPWGAGTAVDYGYTF. The CDR3 region has the DNA TGTGCCAGCAGCCCGTGGGGGGCCGGGACGGCGGTTGACTATGGCTACACCTTC.

This clonotype was found once. V is TRBV29-1 and J is TRBJ1-5; D gene ambiguous. The CDR3 is 13 residues long. V dropped 6 bases and J dropped 0 bases, with 9 bases sitting between them. Germline loops: CDR1 SQVTM, CDR2 ANQGSEA. CDR3 region: CSVGRDSNQPQHF. The CDR3 coding sequence is TGCAGCGTCGGAAGGGATAGCAATCAGCCCCAGCATTTT.

This clonotype has at least ten counts. J is TRBJ2-1 and V is TRBV7-6; D might be TRBD2 (5 bases). The germline V gene encodes CDR1 SGHVS and CDR2 FNYEAQ. The CDR3 has 13 amino acids. Trimming stripped 4 bases from V and 12 bases from J, with 16 bases between. CDR3 DNA sequence: TGTGCCAGCAGCTGGAGGACCTCCTCAAGGCAGTTCTTC. Its protein product is CASSWRTSSRQFF.

Ten or more counts support this clonotype. V usage is TRBV6-2 or TRBV6-3 and J usage is TRBJ2-7; D gene uncertain. CDR1 and CDR2 from the germline V gene are MNHEY and SVGEGT. This CDR3 comprises 13 residues. Trimming took off 2 bases at V and 2 bases at J, with 7 bases between the two ends. The CDR3 loop is CASSYISPYEQYF. The CDR3 DNA reads TGTGCCAGCAGTTACATTAGCCCCTACGAGCAGTACTTC.

V and J are TRBV20-1 and TRBJ2-1, with D perhaps matching TRBD2 (6 bases). The CDR3 loop spans 11 amino acids. CDR1 and CDR2 from the germline V gene are DFQATT and SNEGSKA (reference sequence). The V gene lost 6 bases and the J gene lost 10 bases, with 13 bases spanning the gap. The CDR3 bases are TGCAGTGCCGCCATGGGGGGAGAGCAGTTCTTC. Translating it yields CSAAMGGEQFF.

This clonotype was counted a few times. The rearrangement uses TRBV6-2 or TRBV6-3 and TRBJ2-1, with 12 bases fitting TRBD2. CDR1 is MNHEY and CDR2 is SVGEGT in the germline V gene. The CDR3 runs 16 residues. J was trimmed by 4 bases and V by 5 bases; bases with no gene match: 6. The CDR3 region has the DNA TGTGCCAGCAGTCGGCTAGCGGGAGGGGGGTACAATGAGCAGTTCTTC. Its protein product is CASSRLAGGGYNEQFF.

This clonotype has only a few counts. CDR3 DNA: TGTGCCAGCAGCCAGAAAAGGGGGTCCACAGGGTTTTCAGATACAGGCGAGCAGTACGTC. Protein product: CASSQKRGSTGFSDTGEQYV. The chain links TRBV3-1 to TRBJ2-7, with D tentatively TRBD1 (6 bases). The CDR3 sequence is 20 residues long. From germline, CDR1 is LGHDT and CDR2 YNNKEL (reference sequence). The V end was cut by 3 bases, the J end by 6 bases, with 33 bases between.

This clonotype was observed a handful of times. The chain has TRBV20-1 and TRBJ2-3, with 11 bases lining up with TRBD2. V gave up 4 bases and J gave up 0 bases; unmatched junction bases: 12. Germline V gene data show CDR1 as DFQATT and CDR2 as SNEGSKA (reference sequence). This CDR3 is built from 18 residues. The CDR3 coding sequence is TGCAGTGCTAAGGTTCCGGGACTAGCGGATCCTAGCACAGATACGCAGTATTTT. Translated, it gives CSAKVPGLADPSTDTQYF.

Only a few counts were recorded for this clonotype. This chain links TRBV6-1 with TRBJ2-7; 7 bases are a match to TRBD1. The CDR3 totals 15 residues. Germline CDR1 is MNHNS and CDR2 is SASEGT. V shed 7 bases, J shed 3 bases, and the junction held 12 bases outside the gene matches. This CDR3 reads CASTPQQGFYYEQYF. CDR3 DNA: TGTGCCAGCACCCCCCAACAGGGGTTTTACTACGAGCAGTACTTC.

The sample holds many counts of this clonotype. The V and J genes are TRBV7-2 and TRBJ2-1; 9 bases agree with TRBD2. The V segment lost 5 bases and the J segment 5 bases; nucleotides outside the gene matches: 13. The length of the CDR3 is 17 residues. The germline gives CDR1 SGHTA, CDR2 FQGNSA. The CDR3 DNA reads TGTGCCAGCAGCCCTGAAGATCTAGCGGGAAGGGACAATGAGCAGTTCTTC. Translating gives CASSPEDLAGRDNEQFF.

The gene calls are TRBV11-2 and TRBJ2-2, with 13 bases lining up with TRBD2. The CDR3 covers 16 residues. From germline, CDR1 is SGHAT and CDR2 FQNNGV. J was trimmed by 4 bases and V by 5 bases; bases with no gene match: 4. The CDR3 DNA is TGTGCCAGCAGCCGGACTAGCGGGAGAACCACCGGGGAGCTGTTTTTT. It codes for CASSRTSGRTTGELFF.

This clonotype occurred many times. The V call is TRBV7-9, the J call TRBJ2-1, with a tentative D call TRBD2 (5 bases). The V end was cut by 5 bases, the J end by 7 bases, with 15 bases between. Germline CDR1 reads SEHNR; CDR2 reads FQNEAQ (reference sequence). The CDR3 runs to 14 residues. The CDR3: CASSQGLGGNEQFF. CDR3 DNA: TGTGCCAGCAGCCAAGGACTGGGCGGGAATGAGCAGTTCTTC.

This clonotype has a count of ten or more. V gene TRBV7-2 combines with J gene TRBJ2-5; possibly TRBD1 for D (6 bases). V lost 5 bases and J lost 1, with 14 bases in between. The CDR3 runs to 15 residues. CDR1 and CDR2 (germline): SGHTA, FQGNSA. The chain's CDR3 is CASSPEIGGQETQYF. The CDR3 nucleotides are TGTGCCAGCAGCCCAGAGATAGGGGGCCAAGAGACCCAGTACTTC.

V is TRBV12-3 or TRBV12-4 and J is TRBJ2-3; 13 bases map to TRBD2. This CDR3 is built from 20 residues. Trimming took 6 bases from V and 3 from J; bases not matched to a gene: 18. The CDR3 sequence: CASSPPGLAGDWITTDTQYF. Here the CDR3 DNA reads TGTGCCAGCAGCCCGCCCGGACTAGCGGGAGATTGGATTACTACAGATACGCAGTATTTT.

Only a few counts were recorded for this clonotype. The chain uses TRBV28 and TRBJ2-7; 10 bases match TRBD2. Unmatched junction bases numbered 2, after V lost 6 bases and J lost 3 bases. Germline-derived CDR1 and CDR2 are MDHEN and SYDVKM. CDR3 length: 13 residues. CDR3 sequence reads: CASRRTSGYEQYF. DNA for the CDR3: TGTGCCAGCAGAAGGACTAGCGGCTACGAGCAGTACTTC.

This clonotype was recorded many times. The chain employs TRBV7-2 and TRBJ2-5; 7 bases agree with TRBD2. The germline V gene encodes CDR1 SGHTA and CDR2 FQGNSA. The CDR3 has 15 residues. V dropped 2 bases and J dropped 5; count of bases not matched to a gene: 8. The CDR3 protein is CASSLRGGSRETQYF. The CDR3, as DNA: TGTGCCAGCAGCTTAAGAGGCGGGAGTAGGGAGACCCAGTACTTC.

This sequence joins TRBV5-6 and TRBJ2-3; 10 positions agree with TRBD2. CDR1 is SGHDT, CDR2 YYEEEE, per germline. Losses at the gene ends were 1 base for V and 1 base for J; bases not matched to a gene: 6. The length of the CDR3 is 17 residues. CDR3 in DNA: TGTGCCAGCAGCTTGCCCGGGACTAGCGCACGCACAGATACGCAGTATTTT. This encodes CASSLPGTSARTDTQYF.

This clonotype was seen a handful of times. The chain uses TRBV20-1 and TRBJ1-6; 8 bases match TRBD1. This CDR3 region has 13 residues. Trimming took 5 bases from V and 8 from J; bases not matched to a gene: 5. CDR1 is DFQATT and CDR2 is SNEGSKA in the germline V gene (reference sequence). DNA for the CDR3: TGCAGTGCTGACAGGGGTCAGGATTCACCCCTCCACTTT. Translating it yields CSADRGQDSPLHF.